This TCR beta chain was identified during a study of blood T cell repertoires in COVID-19 (TCRdb year 2020). About the study as a whole: Samples from collaborators originated in the United States, Italy and Spain and spanned both the acute and convalescent phases of COVID-19. The material from the prospective study consisted of cDNA or gDNA derived from T cells, B-cell-depleted T cells, or PBMCs. The dataset comprised deeply sampled blood TCRbeta repertoires from subjects exposed to, actively infected with, or recovered from COVID-19. The repertoires were released in a freely available public database intended as a resource for research on the immune response to SARS-CoV-2. Samples were obtained from the ongoing ImmuneRACE study (first 160 participants) and from 950 to 1,500 subjects provided by 6 global collaborators. Sample metadata almost always included a de-identified subject ID, COVID-19 status, age in years and sex. HLA class I and class II types, where available, came from metadata supplied by the sample provider rather than from assay-based typing. Points the paper makes about the study in general: The amount of clinical and demographic metadata varied by source and participant and was provided uncurated.

Comments on this clone: Its cognate antigen has yet to be identified. The record has no base qualities; no much larger clone is one base away.

Participants in the prospective study were enrolled through a virtual design, were aged 18 to 89 years, and lived in roughly 24 United States geographic areas. Cohort assignment in the prospective study relied on participant-reported clinical history from a screening survey and a study questionnaire. Recovered participants in ImmuneRACE Cohort 3 were defined by two consecutive negative NP/OP PCR tests, clearance by a healthcare professional, or resolution of symptoms. Each participant in the prospective study had whole blood, serum and a nasopharyngeal or oropharyngeal swab collected by mobile phlebotomists. Prospective study participants could optionally give additional blood draws and questionnaires over an approximately two-month period. Before DNA extraction, prospective study blood samples were shipped either frozen or at room temperature. TCRbeta CDR3 regions were amplified from genomic DNA by means of the immunoSEQ Assay, a bias-controlled multiplex PCR. The study's processing was this. The number of nucleated cells in each sample was estimated by amplification of reference gene primers within the assay. To quantify the absolute abundance of each unique TCRbeta CDR3 rearrangement, sequence reads were collapsed and filtered. For each sample, productive Simpson clonality was calculated by taking the square root of Simpson's diversity index across productive rearrangements. This immuneACCESS table, as held by TCRdb, lists in-frame sequences with V and J called but not all clones. Of the missing ones, under half trace to an unresolved V gene in checked studies; the others have no known cause. Clone size and V and J calls were adopted from that table, with D and trimming inferred from the DNA. Across this sample there are 150,000 to 200,000 clones, with 88% seen only once. The ten largest clones add up to 6.5% to 8% of the sample.

What was sequenced was PBMCs or T cells enriched from blood (not recorded which). The clonotype originates from a woman aged 50 to 60 who had recovered from COVID-19.

The CDR3: CASSSPRQGGTDTQYF. The bases are TGTGCCAGCAGTTCCCCCCGACAGGGGGGCACAGATACGCAGTATTTT. The chain is encoded by TRBV6-2 or TRBV6-3 joined to TRBJ2-3; 9 bases in the middle match TRBD1. The CDR3 measures 16 amino acids from cysteine to phenylalanine. Just CDR3 DNA is preserved here, 48 bases in frame from base 1. The junction shows trimming of 4 bases on V and 1 base on J, and the gene matches do not reach 6 bases of it. CDR1 is given as MNHEY and CDR2 as SVGEGT, both from the germline V gene.